The 17 T cell receptor beta chains presented below share a single source sample, sequenced in a study of blood T cell repertoires in COVID-19. TCRdb keeps only in-frame clones here, not all; method: immunoSEQ multiplex PCR. The sample lists some 180,000 clones; approximately 83% were seen once. The sample was peripheral blood. The receptor set was obtained from a woman aged 40-49 years with COVID-19, enrolled during active disease.

The chain recombines TRBV5-1 with TRBJ1-1, with TRBD1 as a possible D gene (6 bases). Germline lookup yields CDR1 SGHRS and CDR2 YFSETQ. Trimming shortened V by 4 bases and J by 6 bases, and 25 bases separated the two germline ends. This CDR3 spans 17 amino acids. The CDR3 sequence is CASSPVGGTWGVPEAFF. The CDR3 DNA is TGCGCCAGCAGCCCCGTCGGGGGGACATGGGGAGTGCCTGAAGCTTTCTTT.

This chain joins TRBV29-1 and TRBJ2-2; TRBD1 agrees at 10 bases. CDR3 size: 15 residues. V dropped 7 bases and J dropped 5; count of bases not matched to a gene: 10. Germline V gene data show CDR1 as SQVTM and CDR2 as ANQGSEA. The CDR3 sequence: CSAKGLDRGTGELFF. CDR3 in DNA: TGCAGCGCAAAAGGGCTGGACAGGGGGACCGGGGAGCTGTTTTTT.

The CDR3 bases are TGTGCCAGCAGTTTACGCGGGAAGGGCACAGATACGCAGTATTTT. Its protein product is CASSLRGKGTDTQYF. The rearrangement uses TRBV28 and TRBJ2-3; a possible D gene is TRBD2 (6 bases). Deletions cut 2 bases from V and 1 base from J, with 10 bases between. This CDR3 comprises 15 residues. CDR1 is MDHEN and CDR2 is SYDVKM in the germline V gene.

This sequence joins TRBV3-1 (or the pseudogene TRBV3-2) and TRBJ2-7, with D unclear. The CDR3 covers 13 residues. Trimming shortened V by 1 base and J by 5 bases, and 9 bases separated the two germline ends. Germline values: CDR1 LGHDT, CDR2 YNNKEL (reference sequence). CDR3 sequence (DNA): TGTGCCAGCAGCCAAGGGAGCCGGGACGAGCAGTACTTC. The encoded protein is CASSQGSRDEQYF.

Concerning this clone itself: One end of the junction does not line up with germline, which may come from a read error. The gene calls are TRBV15 and TRBJ2-7, with TRBD2 identical over 14 bases. CDR1 and CDR2 from the germline V gene are LNHNV and YYDKDF (reference sequence). The CDR3 sequence is 16 residues long. The CDR3 here is CATGRGLAGAAGEQYF. The DNA of the CDR3 is TGTGCCACCGGCAGGGGACTAGCGGGAGCAGCCGGCGAGCAGTACTTC.

This clone was counted a single time. The chain couples TRBV28 to TRBJ2-2; 8 nucleotides match TRBD1. Per the germline V gene, CDR1 is MDHEN and CDR2 is SYDVKM. This CDR3 spans 16 amino acids. The ends lost 6 bases at V and 4 bases at J; junction bases unmatched: 10. CDR3 sequence reads: CASSPLQGALTGELFF. DNA for the CDR3: TGTGCCAGCAGCCCACTCCAGGGGGCGCTCACCGGGGAGCTGTTTTTT.

This chain links TRBV5-1 with TRBJ1-1; 10 bases align to TRBD1. The CDR3 has 15 amino acids. Germline loops: CDR1 SGHRS, CDR2 YFSETQ. After removal of 7 bases from V and 5 bases from J, the junction contained 11 bases not matched to a gene. CDR3: CASGEPGQGNTEAFF. The CDR3 DNA reads TGCGCCAGCGGAGAACCGGGACAGGGGAATACTGAAGCTTTCTTT.

V and J are TRBV19 and TRBJ2-5, with TRBD2 matching over 8 bases. Germline V gene sequence: CDR1 LNHDA, CDR2 SQIVND (reference sequence). The CDR3 totals 17 residues. After removal of 2 bases from V and 0 bases from J, the junction contained 8 bases not matched to a gene. In DNA form, the CDR3 reads TGTGCCAGTAGTATACGAGCGGGGGTCCCCTACCAAGAGACCCAGTACTTC. Translation: CASSIRAGVPYQETQYF.

V gene TRBV5-1 combines with J gene TRBJ2-7; 8 bases align to TRBD2. V lost 0 bases, J lost 0 bases, and 11 bases stayed unmatched. The CDR3 is made up of 18 amino acids. Germline CDR1 reads SGHRS; CDR2 reads YFSETQ. The CDR3 coding sequence is TGCGCCAGCAGCTTGGCCAAGGTAGCGGGGCCGAGCTCCTACGAGCAGTACTTC. Translating it yields CASSLAKVAGPSSYEQYF.

Turning to this clone: At one end, the junction sequence differs from germline, possibly due to a read error. The chain carries TRBV7-9 and TRBJ2-7, with D maybe TRBD2 (6 bases). CDR3 length: 15 amino acids. Germline V gene lookup returns CDR1 SEHNR and CDR2 FQNEAQ (reference sequence). CDR3 coding DNA: TGTGCCAGCACCTTAGGCGGGGTCTCTATATACGAGCAGTACTTC. Protein product: CASTLGGVSIYEQYF. The full variable domain, completed using reference TRBV7-9 and TRBJ2-7, is DTGVSQNPRHKITKRGQNVTFRCDPISEHNRLYWYRQTLGQGPEFLTYFQNEAQLEKSRLLSDRFSAERPKGSFSTLEIQRTEQGDSAMYLCASTLGGVSIYEQYFGPGTRLTVT.

The genes are TRBV11-3 and TRBJ2-5, with TRBD1 matching 10 bases. The CDR3 has 15 residues. Trimming took 3 bases from V and 6 from J; bases not matched to a gene: 7. Germline-derived CDR1 and CDR2 are SGHNT and YENEEA. CDR3 sequence reads: CASSLDQGQGKTQYF. CDR3 in DNA: TGTGCCAGCAGCTTGGACCAGGGACAGGGGAAGACCCAGTACTTC.

V and J are TRBV5-1 and TRBJ1-5; 11 nucleotides agree with TRBD1. The CDR3 is 17 residues long. In germline, CDR1 is SGHRS, CDR2 YFSETQ. The ends lost 0 bases at V and 3 bases at J; junction bases unmatched: 5. The chain's CDR3 is CASSLGTGGKNNQPQHF. Written as DNA, the CDR3 is TGCGCCAGCAGCTTGGGGACAGGGGGCAAGAACAATCAGCCCCAGCATTTT.

The chain couples TRBV27 to TRBJ2-2; 7 bases line up with TRBD1. V was clipped by 2 bases and J by 6 bases; unmatched bases: 0. Germline V gene lookup returns CDR1 MNHEY and CDR2 SMNVEV (reference sequence). This CDR3 region has 13 residues. The CDR3 coding sequence is TGTGCCAGCAGTTTAAGGGGGCCCGGGGAGCTGTTTTTT. This gives the protein CASSLRGPGELFF.

The chain is built from TRBV28 and TRBJ2-7, with D perhaps matching TRBD1 (7 bases). The ends were cut back, 6 bases at V and 2 bases at J, with 17 bases in the middle. Germline CDR1 reads MDHEN; CDR2 reads SYDVKM. The CDR3 sequence is 15 residues long. For the CDR3, the DNA is TGTGCCAGCAGCCCCGTACAGGGGACTCCCTACGAGCAGTACTTC. Its translation: CASSPVQGTPYEQYF. The entire variable domain, with the rest obtained from reference TRBV28 and TRBJ2-7, is as follows: DVKVTQSSRYLVKRTGEKVFLECVQDMDHENMFWYRQDPGLGLRLIYFSYDVKMKEKGDIPEGYSVSREKKERFSLILESASTNQTSMYLCASSPVQGTPYEQYFGPGTRLTVT.

The chain links TRBV18 to TRBJ1-5, with D tentatively TRBD1 (5 bases). The CDR3 runs to 14 residues. In germline, CDR1 is KGHSH, CDR2 LQKENI. Trimming removed 2 bases at V and 8 bases at J, with 13 bases between. CDR3 residues: CASSPGGVREPQHF. The CDR3 region has the DNA TGTGCCAGCTCACCAGGGGGGGTTAGGGAGCCCCAGCATTTT.

This rearrangement joins TRBV18 to TRBJ2-1; D might be TRBD1 (5 bases). This CDR3 has 13 residues. Germline CDR1 reads KGHSH; CDR2 reads LQKENI. Trimming took off 2 bases at V and 3 bases at J, with 5 bases between the two ends. The CDR3 sequence: CASSPDSYNEQFF. The CDR3, as DNA: TGTGCCAGCTCACCAGACAGCTACAATGAGCAGTTCTTC.

This clone was recorded once. This chain uses TRBV10-2 with TRBJ1-1, with D possibly being TRBD1 (6 bases). The V gene lost 5 bases and the J gene lost 6 bases, with 10 bases spanning the gap. The germline gives CDR1 WSHSY, CDR2 SAAADI. This CDR3 has 12 residues. CDR3 in DNA: TGCGCCAGCAGTCCATCAGGGGCTGAAGCTTTCTTT. Encoded protein: CASSPSGAEAFF.